This T cell receptor (beta chain) is drawn from a study of cytotoxic CD8 clonotypes in ibrutinib-treated CLL. On the study more broadly: The response samples were taken once patients had been treated for a median of approximately 12 months, range 6 to 36.

Trimming shortened V by 1 base and J by 3 bases, and 9 bases separated the two germline ends. This CDR3 has 14 residues. The germline V gene has CDR1 KGHSH and CDR2 LQKENI. The repertoire was sequenced with immunoSEQ multiplex PCR; TCRdb's copy has only in-frame clones and lacks some. The sample has 50,000 to 60,000 clones, less than 85% seen once. The TCR originated in a human donor with chronic lymphocytic leukemia. The chain joins TRBV18 to TRBJ1-1; unclear D gene. The sample was PBMCs, taken after 24 months of ibrutinib treatment. The DNA for the CDR3 is TGTGCCAGCTCACCACAGGTTGGAGACACTGAAGCTTTCTTT. The encoded protein is CASSPQVGDTEAFF.